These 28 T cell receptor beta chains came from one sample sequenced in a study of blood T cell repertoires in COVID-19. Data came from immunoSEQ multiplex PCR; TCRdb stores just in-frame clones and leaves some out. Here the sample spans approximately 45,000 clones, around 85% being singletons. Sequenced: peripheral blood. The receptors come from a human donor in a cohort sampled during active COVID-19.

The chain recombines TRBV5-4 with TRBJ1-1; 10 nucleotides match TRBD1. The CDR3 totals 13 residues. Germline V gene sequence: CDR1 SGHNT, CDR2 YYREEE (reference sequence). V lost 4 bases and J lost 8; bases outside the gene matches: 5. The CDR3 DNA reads TGTGCCAGCAGCCCCGGGACAGGGGTAGAAGCTTTCTTT. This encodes CASSPGTGVEAFF.

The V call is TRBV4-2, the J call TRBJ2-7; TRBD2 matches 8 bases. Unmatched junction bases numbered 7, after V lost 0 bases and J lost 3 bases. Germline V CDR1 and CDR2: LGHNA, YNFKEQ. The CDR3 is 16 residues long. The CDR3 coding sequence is TGTGCCAGCAGCCAAGAATTTACTAGCGGAAACTACGAGCAGTACTTC. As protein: CASSQEFTSGNYEQYF.

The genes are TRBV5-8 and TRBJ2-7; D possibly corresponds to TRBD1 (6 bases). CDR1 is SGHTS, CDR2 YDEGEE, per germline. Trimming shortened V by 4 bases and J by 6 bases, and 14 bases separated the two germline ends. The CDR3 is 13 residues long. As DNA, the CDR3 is TGTGCCAGCAGCGACCGCCTGGACAGCGAGCAGTACTTC. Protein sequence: CASSDRLDSEQYF.

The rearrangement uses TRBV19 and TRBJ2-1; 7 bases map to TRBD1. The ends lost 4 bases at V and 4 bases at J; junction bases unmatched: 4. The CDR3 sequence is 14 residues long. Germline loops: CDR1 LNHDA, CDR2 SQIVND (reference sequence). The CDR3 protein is CASSTGTDYNEQFF. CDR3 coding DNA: TGTGCCAGTAGTACCGGGACAGATTACAATGAGCAGTTCTTC.

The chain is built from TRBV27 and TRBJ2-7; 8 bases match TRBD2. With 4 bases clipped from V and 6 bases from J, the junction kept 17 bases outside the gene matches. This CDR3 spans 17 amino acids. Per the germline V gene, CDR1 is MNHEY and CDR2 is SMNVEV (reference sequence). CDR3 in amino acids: CASSSPSGSGISSEQYF. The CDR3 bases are TGTGCCAGCAGTTCTCCCTCGGGTAGCGGGATTTCGTCCGAGCAGTACTTC.

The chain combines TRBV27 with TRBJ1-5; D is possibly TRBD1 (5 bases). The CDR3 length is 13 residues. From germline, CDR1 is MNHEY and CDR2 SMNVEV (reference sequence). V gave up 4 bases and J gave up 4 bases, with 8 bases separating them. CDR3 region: CASSSGGNQPQHF. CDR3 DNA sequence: TGTGCCAGCAGTTCCGGGGGAAATCAGCCCCAGCATTTT.

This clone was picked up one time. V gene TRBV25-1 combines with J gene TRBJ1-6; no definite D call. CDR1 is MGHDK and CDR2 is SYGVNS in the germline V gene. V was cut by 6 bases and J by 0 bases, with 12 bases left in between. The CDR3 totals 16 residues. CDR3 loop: CASRFGPSSYNSPLHF. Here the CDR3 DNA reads TGTGCCAGCAGGTTCGGTCCGAGCTCCTATAATTCACCCCTCCACTTT.

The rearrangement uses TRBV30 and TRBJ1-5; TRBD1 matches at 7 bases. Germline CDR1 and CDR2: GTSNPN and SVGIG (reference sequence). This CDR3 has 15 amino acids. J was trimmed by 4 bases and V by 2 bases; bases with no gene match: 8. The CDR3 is CAWSLMGQRNQPQHF. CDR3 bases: TGTGCCTGGAGTTTGATGGGACAGAGGAATCAGCCCCAGCATTTT.

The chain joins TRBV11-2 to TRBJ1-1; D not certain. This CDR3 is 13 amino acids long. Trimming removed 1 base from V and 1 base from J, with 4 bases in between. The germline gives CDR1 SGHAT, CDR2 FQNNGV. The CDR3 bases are TGTGCCAGCAGCTTAGGCGGGAACACTGAAGCTTTCTTT. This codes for CASSLGGNTEAFF.

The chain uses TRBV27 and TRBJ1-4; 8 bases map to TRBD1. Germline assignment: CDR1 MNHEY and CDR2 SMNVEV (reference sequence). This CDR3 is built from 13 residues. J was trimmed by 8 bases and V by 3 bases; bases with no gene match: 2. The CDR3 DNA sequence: TGTGCCAGCAGTTTCGGACAGGGAGAAAAACTGTTTTTT. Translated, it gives CASSFGQGEKLFF.

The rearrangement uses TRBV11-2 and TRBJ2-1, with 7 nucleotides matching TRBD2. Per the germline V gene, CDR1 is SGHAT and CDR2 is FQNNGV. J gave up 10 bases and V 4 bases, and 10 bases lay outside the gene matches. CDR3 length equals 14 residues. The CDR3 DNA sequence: TGTGCCAGCAGCTCCCTCCGGGGTAGCGGGGAGCAGTTCTTC. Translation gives CASSSLRGSGEQFF.

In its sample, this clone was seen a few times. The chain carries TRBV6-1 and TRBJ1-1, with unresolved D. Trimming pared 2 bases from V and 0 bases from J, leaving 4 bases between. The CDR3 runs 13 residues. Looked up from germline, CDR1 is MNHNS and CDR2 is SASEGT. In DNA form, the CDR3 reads TGTGCCAGCAGTGAACGGGTGAACACTGAAGCTTTCTTT. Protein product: CASSERVNTEAFF.

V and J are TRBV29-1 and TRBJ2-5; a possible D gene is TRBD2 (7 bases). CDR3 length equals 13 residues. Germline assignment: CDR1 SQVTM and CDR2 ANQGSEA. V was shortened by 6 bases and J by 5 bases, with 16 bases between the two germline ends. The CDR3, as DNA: TGCAGCGTCCCACTTAGGGGGGGGGAGACCCAGTACTTC. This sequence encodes CSVPLRGGETQYF.

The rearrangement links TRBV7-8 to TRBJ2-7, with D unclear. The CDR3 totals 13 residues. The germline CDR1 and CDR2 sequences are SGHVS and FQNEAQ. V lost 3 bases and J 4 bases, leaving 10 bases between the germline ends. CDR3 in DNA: TGTGCCAGCAGCTTCGATGCTAGGTACGAGCAGTACTTC. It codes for CASSFDARYEQYF. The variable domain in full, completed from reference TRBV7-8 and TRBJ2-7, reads GAGVSQSPRYKVAKRGQDVALRCDPISGHVSLFWYQQALGQGPEFLTYFQNEAQLDKSGLPSDRFFAERPEGSVSTLKIQRTQQEDSAVYLCASSFDARYEQYFGPGTRLTVT.

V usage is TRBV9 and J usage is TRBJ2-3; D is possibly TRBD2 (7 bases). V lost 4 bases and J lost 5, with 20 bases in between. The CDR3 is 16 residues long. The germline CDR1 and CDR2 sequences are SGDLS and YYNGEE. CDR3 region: CASSRGAGTPGDTQYF. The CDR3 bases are TGTGCCAGCAGCAGAGGAGCGGGGACACCCGGAGATACGCAGTATTTT.

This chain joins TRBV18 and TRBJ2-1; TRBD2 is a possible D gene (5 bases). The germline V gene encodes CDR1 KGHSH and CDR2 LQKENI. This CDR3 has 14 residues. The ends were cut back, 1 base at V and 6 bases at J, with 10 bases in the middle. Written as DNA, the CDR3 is TGTGCCAGCTCACCACAGGGAGTCGGCAATGAGCAGTTCTTC. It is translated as CASSPQGVGNEQFF. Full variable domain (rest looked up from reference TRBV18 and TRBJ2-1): NAGVMQNPRHLVRRRGQEARLRCSPMKGHSHVYWYRQLPEEGLKFMVYLQKENIIDESGMPKERFSAEFPKEGPSILRIQQVVRGDSAAYFCASSPQGVGNEQFFGPGTRLTVL.

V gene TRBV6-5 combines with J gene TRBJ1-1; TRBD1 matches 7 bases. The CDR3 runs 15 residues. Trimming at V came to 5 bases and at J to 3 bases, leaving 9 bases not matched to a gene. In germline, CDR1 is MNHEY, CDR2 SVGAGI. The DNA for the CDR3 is TGTGCCAGCAGTAGACAGGGACGTAGGGACACTGAAGCTTTCTTT. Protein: CASSRQGRRDTEAFF.

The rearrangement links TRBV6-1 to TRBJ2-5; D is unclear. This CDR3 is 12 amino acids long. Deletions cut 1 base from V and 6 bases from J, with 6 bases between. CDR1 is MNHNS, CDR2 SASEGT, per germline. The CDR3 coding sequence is TGTGCCAGCAGTGAAGGGAGCCAGACCCAGTACTTC. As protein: CASSEGSQTQYF.

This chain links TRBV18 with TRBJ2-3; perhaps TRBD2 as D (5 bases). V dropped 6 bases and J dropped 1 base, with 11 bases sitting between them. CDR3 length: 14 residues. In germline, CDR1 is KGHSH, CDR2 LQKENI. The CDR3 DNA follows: TGTGCCAGCTCCTCCCAGAGGGGCACAGATACGCAGTATTTT. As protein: CASSSQRGTDTQYF.

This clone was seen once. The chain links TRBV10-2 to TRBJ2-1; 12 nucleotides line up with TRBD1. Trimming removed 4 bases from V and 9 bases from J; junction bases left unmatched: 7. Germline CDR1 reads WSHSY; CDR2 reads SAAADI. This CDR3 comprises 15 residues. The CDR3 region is CASSGGDRGHREQFF. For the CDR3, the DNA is TGCGCCAGCAGTGGGGGGGACAGGGGGCACCGTGAGCAGTTCTTC.

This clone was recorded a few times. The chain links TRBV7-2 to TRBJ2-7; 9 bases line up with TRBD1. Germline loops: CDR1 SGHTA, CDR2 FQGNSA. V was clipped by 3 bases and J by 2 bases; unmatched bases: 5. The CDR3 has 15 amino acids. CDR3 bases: TGTGCCAGCAGCTTTGACAGGGGGAGGCCCTACGAGCAGTACTTC. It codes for CASSFDRGRPYEQYF.

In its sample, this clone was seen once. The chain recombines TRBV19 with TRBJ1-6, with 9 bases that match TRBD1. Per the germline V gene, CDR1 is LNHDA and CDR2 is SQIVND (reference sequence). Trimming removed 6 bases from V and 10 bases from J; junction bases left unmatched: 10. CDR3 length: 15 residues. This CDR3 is CASSADRGFSSPLHF. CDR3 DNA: TGTGCCAGTAGCGCGGACAGGGGTTTTTCGTCACCCCTCCACTTT.

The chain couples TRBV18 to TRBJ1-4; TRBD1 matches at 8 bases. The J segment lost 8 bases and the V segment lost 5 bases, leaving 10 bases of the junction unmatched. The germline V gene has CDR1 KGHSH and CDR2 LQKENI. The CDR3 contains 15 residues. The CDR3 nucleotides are TGTGCCAGCTCAGGGACAGGATGGTTTAAGGAAAAACTGTTTTTT. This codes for CASSGTGWFKEKLFF.

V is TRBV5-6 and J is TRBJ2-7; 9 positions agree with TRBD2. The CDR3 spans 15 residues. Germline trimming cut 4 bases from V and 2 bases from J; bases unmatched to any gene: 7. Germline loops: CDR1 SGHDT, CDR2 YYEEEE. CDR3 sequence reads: CASSLSGSEAYEQYF. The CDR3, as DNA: TGTGCCAGCAGCCTTAGCGGGAGCGAGGCCTACGAGCAGTACTTC.

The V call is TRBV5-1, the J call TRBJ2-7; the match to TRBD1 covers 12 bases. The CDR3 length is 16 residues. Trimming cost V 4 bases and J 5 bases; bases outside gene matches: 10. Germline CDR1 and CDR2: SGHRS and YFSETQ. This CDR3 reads CASSRPGTGGRDEQYF. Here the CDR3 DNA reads TGCGCCAGCAGCCGGCCCGGGACAGGGGGCAGGGACGAGCAGTACTTC.

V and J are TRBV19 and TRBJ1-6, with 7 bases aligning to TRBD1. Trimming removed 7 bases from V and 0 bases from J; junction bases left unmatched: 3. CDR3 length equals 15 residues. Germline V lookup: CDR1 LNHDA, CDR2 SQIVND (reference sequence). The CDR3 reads CASMDRSSYNSPLHF. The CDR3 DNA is TGTGCCAGTATGGACAGGAGCTCCTATAATTCACCCCTCCACTTT. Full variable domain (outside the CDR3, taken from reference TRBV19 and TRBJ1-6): DGGITQSPKYLFRKEGQNVTLSCEQNLNHDAMYWYRQDPGQGLRLIYYSQIVNDFQKGDIAEGYSVSREKKESFPLTVTSAQKNPTAFYLCASMDRSSYNSPLHFGNGTRLTVT.

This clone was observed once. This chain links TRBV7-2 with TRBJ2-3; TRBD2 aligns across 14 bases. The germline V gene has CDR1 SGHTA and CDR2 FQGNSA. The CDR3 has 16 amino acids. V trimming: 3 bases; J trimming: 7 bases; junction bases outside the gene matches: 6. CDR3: CASSFGTSGSGYTQYF. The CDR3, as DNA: TGTGCCAGCAGCTTCGGGACTAGCGGGAGCGGGTATACGCAGTATTTT. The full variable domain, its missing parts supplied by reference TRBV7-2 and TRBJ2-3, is GAGVSQSPSNKVTEKGKDVELRCDPISGHTALYWYRQSLGQGLEFLIYFQGNSAPDKSGLPSDRFSAERTGGSVSTLTIQRTQQEDSAVYLCASSFGTSGSGYTQYFGPGTRLTVL.

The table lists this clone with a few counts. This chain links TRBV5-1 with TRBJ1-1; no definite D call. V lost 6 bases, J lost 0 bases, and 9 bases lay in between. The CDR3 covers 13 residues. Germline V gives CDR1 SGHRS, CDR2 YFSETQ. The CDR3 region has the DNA TGCGCCAGCACCCCGGGAGTGAACACTGAAGCTTTCTTT. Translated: CASTPGVNTEAFF.